This T cell receptor (beta chain) is drawn from a study of blood T cell repertoires in COVID-19. Authors' analysis steps: Using reference gene primer amplification, nucleated cell counts were estimated. Only in-frame clones appear in the TCRdb table, and some are missing; sequencing was by immunoSEQ multiplex PCR. V and J calls plus clone size are reproduced from that table; the DNA served to infer D and trimming. The profile shows over 150,000 clones, over 75% of them singletons. V lost 2 bases to trimming and J lost 5 bases; unmatched junction nucleotides: 6. There are 15 residues in the CDR3. Germline V gene data show CDR1 as SGHAT and CDR2 as FQNNGV.

The sequenced material came from peripheral blood. The receptor comes from a woman aged 45-65 years with acute or convalescent COVID-19. The chain joins TRBV11-2 to TRBJ2-1; 7 bases fit TRBD2. CDR3 amino acids: CASSLLAGFHNEQFF. The CDR3 nucleotides are TGTGCCAGCAGCTTATTAGCGGGCTTCCACAATGAGCAGTTCTTC.